One sample yielded the 20 T cell receptor beta chains listed below, sequenced in a study of OX40 agonist ivuxolimab in advanced cancers. Libraries were prepared by immunoSEQ multiplex PCR; TCRdb keeps only in-frame clonotypes and omits some of them. The table records about 70,000 clones, about 89% of them present only once. Here the sequenced sample was CD4+ or CD8+ T cells sorted from blood, taken in a trial of the OX40 agonist ivuxolimab. These receptors were obtained from an adult with an advanced solid tumor such as melanoma, head and neck, liver or kidney cancer.

In the case of this clone: This specimen includes other DNA sequences encoding the same CDR3. This chain uses TRBV5-1 with TRBJ1-1; unclear D gene. In germline, CDR1 is SGHRS, CDR2 YFSETQ. V was trimmed by 4 bases and J by 0 bases, leaving 7 bases between them. This CDR3 is 13 amino acids long. This CDR3 reads CASSPDLNTEAFF. CDR3 coding DNA: TGCGCCAGCAGCCCCGATCTGAACACTGAAGCTTTCTTT.

The V call is TRBV7-9, the J call TRBJ2-5; no firm D call. V was pared by 5 bases and J by 8 bases, with 21 bases between. The CDR3 totals 15 residues. Germline CDR1 SEHNR, CDR2 FQNEAQ (reference sequence). The DNA of the CDR3 is TGTGCCAGCAGCCCTAGAGTTGGGCCCCAAGCAACCCAGTACTTC. Protein product: CASSPRVGPQATQYF.

The chain couples TRBV11-2 to TRBJ1-1; D remains ambiguous. From germline, CDR1 is SGHAT and CDR2 FQNNGV. The CDR3 totals 12 residues. The V end lost 3 bases, the J end lost 4 bases, and 6 bases lay between the germline ends. As DNA, the CDR3 is TGTGCCAGCAGCTTTCGGGGCACTGAAGCTTTCTTT. Translating gives CASSFRGTEAFF.

The V and J genes are TRBV2 and TRBJ1-2; 9 positions agree with TRBD1. V was clipped by 0 bases and J by 9 bases; unmatched bases: 8. The CDR3 length is 15 residues. CDR1 is SNHLY and CDR2 is FYNNEI in the germline V gene. CDR3: CASSEAKGQGFSYTF. CDR3 sequence (DNA): TGTGCCAGCAGTGAAGCCAAGGGACAGGGATTTAGCTACACCTTC.

The chain is built from TRBV5-4 and TRBJ2-2; the match to TRBD1 covers 7 bases. The CDR3 is 14 residues long. The germline gives CDR1 SGHNT, CDR2 YYREEE (reference sequence). The J segment lost 4 bases and the V segment lost 5 bases, leaving 5 bases of the junction unmatched. CDR3 amino acids: CASRPNRGTGELFF. The CDR3 DNA sequence: TGTGCCAGCAGGCCCAACAGGGGCACCGGGGAGCTGTTTTTT.

The rearrangement links TRBV9 to TRBJ1-1; 12 bases fit TRBD1. Trimming cost V 0 bases and J 5 bases; bases outside gene matches: 5. The CDR3 length is 16 residues. CDR1 is SGDLS, CDR2 YYNGEE, per germline. This CDR3 reads CASSVVGTGGRTEAFF. CDR3 nucleotide sequence: TGTGCCAGCAGCGTAGTTGGGACAGGGGGCAGGACTGAAGCTTTCTTT.

V and J are TRBV5-1 and TRBJ2-3; weak D call: TRBD1 (5 bases). V was shortened by 1 base and J by 3 bases, with 9 bases between the two germline ends. The germline V gene encodes CDR1 SGHRS and CDR2 YFSETQ. The CDR3 consists of 14 residues. This chain's CDR3 is CASSLRGQTDTQYF. For the CDR3, the DNA is TGCGCCAGCAGCTTGAGGGGCCAGACAGATACGCAGTATTTT.

The V call is TRBV6-6, the J call TRBJ2-3; the D gene is possibly TRBD1 (5 bases). With 8 bases removed from V and 2 bases from J, the gap between germline ends came to 11 bases. CDR1 and CDR2 from the germline V gene are MNHNY and SVGAGI (reference sequence). This CDR3 spans 13 amino acids. The CDR3 sequence is CASGIRVTDTQYF. The CDR3 nucleotides are TGTGCCAGCGGAATCAGGGTCACAGATACGCAGTATTTT.

The gene calls are TRBV28 and TRBJ2-5; 7 nucleotides agree with TRBD2. Germline CDR1 MDHEN, CDR2 SYDVKM. CDR3 length equals 14 residues. The trim removed 3 bases at V and 7 bases at J, leaving 8 bases unmatched. DNA of the CDR3: TGTGCCAGCAGTTTCGGGGAGGGGTACGGGACCCAGTACTTC. As protein: CASSFGEGYGTQYF.

This chain connects TRBV25-1 to TRBJ2-7, with D possibly matching TRBD1 (6 bases). Germline lookup yields CDR1 MGHDK and CDR2 SYGVNS. V was cut by 4 bases and J by 2 bases, with 12 bases left in between. The CDR3 has 14 residues. The CDR3 DNA is TGTGCCAGCAGTGCCCACAGGGACCCCTACGAGCAGTACTTC. This codes for CASSAHRDPYEQYF.

This clone was recorded once. The chain combines TRBV7-2 with TRBJ2-5; 9 bases match TRBD2. Trimming cost V 1 base and J 12 bases; bases outside gene matches: 6. In germline, CDR1 is SGHTA, CDR2 FQGNSA. This CDR3 is built from 13 residues. The CDR3 protein is CASSLVSGGSEYF. The CDR3 coding sequence is TGTGCCAGCAGCTTAGTTAGCGGGGGCTCGGAGTACTTC.

The V gene is TRBV28, the J gene TRBJ1-5; no clear D gene. The CDR3 contains 15 residues. Trimming shortened V by 5 bases and J by 4 bases, and 15 bases separated the two germline ends. CDR1 is MDHEN, CDR2 SYDVKM, per germline. This CDR3 is CASSPMDGRNQPQHF. The CDR3 DNA reads as TGTGCCAGCAGTCCGATGGACGGAAGAAATCAGCCCCAGCATTTT. The full variable domain, rest sourced from reference TRBV28 and TRBJ1-5, is DVKVTQSSRYLVKRTGEKVFLECVQDMDHENMFWYRQDPGLGLRLIYFSYDVKMKEKGDIPEGYSVSREKKERFSLILESASTNQTSMYLCASSPMDGRNQPQHFGDGTRLSIL.

This clone was detected only a few times. The DNA is omitted, as the CDR3 cannot be located on it reliably, and the CDR3 follows TCRdb's listing. The chain has TRBV6-5 and TRBJ1-1; TRBD1 is taken as the D call from the table, unchecked against the DNA. The germline gives CDR1 MNHEY, CDR2 SVGAGI. The CDR3 length equals 16 residues, ends included. The CDR3 is CASSSSRQGLNTEAFF.

V and J are TRBV6-1 and TRBJ1-2, with TRBD1 as a possible D gene (6 bases). With 2 bases removed from V and 2 bases from J, the gap between germline ends came to 18 bases. Per germline, CDR1 MNHNS and CDR2 SASEGT. CDR3 length: 17 residues. CDR3 protein: CASSEPGLRQENYGYTF. In DNA, the CDR3 is TGTGCCAGCAGTGAACCTGGTTTGAGACAGGAGAACTATGGCTACACCTTC.

The chain uses TRBV7-2 and TRBJ1-2, with 7 bases matching TRBD1. J was trimmed by 5 bases and V by 5 bases; bases with no gene match: 17. CDR3 length: 17 residues. Per the germline V gene, CDR1 is SGHTA and CDR2 is FQGNSA. The CDR3 DNA reads as TGTGCCAGCAGCCCTCCGGGACAGCAAATCTTCAATTATGGCTACACCTTC. Its translation: CASSPPGQQIFNYGYTF.

This chain uses TRBV6-5 with TRBJ2-2; 9 nucleotides line up with TRBD2. The length of the CDR3 is 14 residues. After removal of 5 bases from V and 3 bases from J, the junction contained 1 base not matched to a gene. CDR1 and CDR2 (germline): MNHEY, SVGAGI. For the CDR3, the DNA is TGTGCCAGCAGTCGACTAGCGGACACCGGGGAGCTGTTTTTT. This sequence encodes CASSRLADTGELFF.

V gene TRBV5-5 combines with J gene TRBJ2-1; tentatively, D is TRBD1 (5 bases). The CDR3 totals 15 residues. V shed 0 bases and J shed 2 bases, with 9 bases lying between them. Germline values: CDR1 SGHKS, CDR2 YYEKEE (reference sequence). The CDR3 reads CASSLEAGTYNEQFF. The CDR3 DNA sequence: TGTGCCAGCAGCTTGGAGGCAGGGACCTACAATGAGCAGTTCTTC.

The chain combines TRBV7-8 with TRBJ2-2; 10 bases agree with TRBD2. With 0 bases clipped from V and 1 base from J, the junction kept 5 bases outside the gene matches. The CDR3 has 18 amino acids. CDR1 is SGHVS and CDR2 is FQNEAQ in the germline V gene. DNA for the CDR3: TGTGCCAGCAGCTTAGCCCGAAGGACTAGCGGGAACACCGGGGAGCTGTTTTTT. This codes for CASSLARRTSGNTGELFF.

A single count supports this clone. The J gene is TRBJ2-2, the V gene TRBV11-3; D perhaps matches TRBD2 (6 bases). V was pared by 8 bases and J by 0 bases, with 13 bases between. There are 15 residues in the CDR3. The germline V gene encodes CDR1 SGHNT and CDR2 YENEEA. The DNA for the CDR3 is TGTGCCAGCGCCGCGGGGATTTCGAACACCGGGGAGCTGTTTTTT. Its translation is CASAAGISNTGELFF. Based on the CDR3 plus reference TRBV11-3 and TRBJ2-2, the full variable domain is EAGVVQSPRYKIIEKKQPVAFWCNPISGHNTLYWYLQNLGQGPELLIRYENEEAVDDSQLPKDRFSAERLKGVDSTLKIQPAELGDSAVYLCASAAGISNTGELFFGEGSRLTVL.

The V and J genes are TRBV6-5 and TRBJ2-3; the D is unclear. With 6 bases removed from V and 2 bases from J, the gap between germline ends came to 6 bases. From germline, CDR1 is MNHEY and CDR2 SVGAGI. The CDR3 runs to 12 residues. The CDR3 loop reads CASRRATDTQYF. Written as DNA, the CDR3 is TGTGCCAGCAGAAGGGCCACAGATACGCAGTATTTT.